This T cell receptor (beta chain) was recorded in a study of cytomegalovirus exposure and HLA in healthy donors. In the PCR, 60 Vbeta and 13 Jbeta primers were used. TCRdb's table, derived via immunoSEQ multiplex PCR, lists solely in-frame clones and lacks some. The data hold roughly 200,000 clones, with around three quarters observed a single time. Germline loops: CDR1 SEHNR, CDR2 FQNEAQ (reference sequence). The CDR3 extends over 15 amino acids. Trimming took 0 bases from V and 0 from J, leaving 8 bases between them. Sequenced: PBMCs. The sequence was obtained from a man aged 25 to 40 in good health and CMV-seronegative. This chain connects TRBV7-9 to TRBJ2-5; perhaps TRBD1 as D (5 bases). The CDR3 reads CASSLAQGDQETQYF. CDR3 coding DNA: TGTGCCAGCAGCTTAGCGCAAGGGGACCAAGAGACCCAGTACTTC.